Shown below are 21 T cell receptor beta chains from a single sample sequenced in a study of molecular identifiers for immune sequencing clone quantification. TCRdb ran MiXCR on the PCR reads and lists one entry per CDR3 protein. The sample has 88,000 or so distinct CDR3 sequences, under 25% seen once. Sample: naive CD8+ T cells from blood, with Jurkat cell RNA spiked in. Documented subset: FACS-sorted CD8+CD4-CCR7+CD45RA+ naive T cells. Source of these receptors: a human donor in good health. Some libraries in this study had Jurkat cell RNA spiked in.

The J gene is TRBJ1-2, the V gene TRBV6-2 or TRBV6-3; no clear D gene. Germline V lookup: CDR1 MNHEY, CDR2 SVGEGT. V lost 11 bases and J lost 0, with 16 bases in between. This CDR3 has 14 amino acids. The CDR3 region has the DNA TGTGCCTGCCGCTGGGAATCGTCTAACTATGGCTACACCTTC. Translation: CACRWESSNYGYTF.

This clonotype was counted a few times. V and J are TRBV5-1 and TRBJ2-2, with 8 bases matching TRBD1. Germline V lookup: CDR1 SGHRS, CDR2 YFSETQ. The CDR3 has 14 residues. J lost 6 bases, V lost 0 bases, and 1 base had no gene match. The CDR3 spells CASSLGQGSGELFF. The CDR3 nucleotides read TGCGCCAGCAGCTTGGGACAGGGGTCCGGGGAGCTGTTTTTT.

This clonotype was detected only a few times. This chain joins TRBV12-3 or TRBV12-4 and TRBJ1-5, with no clear D. This CDR3 has 15 residues. The V end was cut by 2 bases, the J end by 4 bases, with 12 bases between. This CDR3 reads CASSLRPDINQPQHF. DNA of the CDR3: TGTGCCAGCAGTTTAAGACCGGATATTAATCAGCCCCAGCATTTT.

The chain joins TRBV9 to TRBJ2-3; a weak D match, TRBD2 (7 bases). The CDR3 is made up of 16 amino acids. Germline V gene sequence: CDR1 SGDLS, CDR2 YYNGEE. V shed 4 bases and J shed 5 bases, with 20 bases lying between them. CDR3 in DNA: TGTGCCAGCAGCCCAGAAGGGGGGGGGGCAGGAGATACGCAGTATTTT. It codes for CASSPEGGGAGDTQYF.

The gene calls are TRBV6-6 and TRBJ2-2; 14 bases agree with TRBD2. The CDR3 is 19 residues long. With V trimmed by 5 bases and J by 3 bases, 11 bases remained unmatched. Germline V CDR1 and CDR2: MNHNY, SVGAGI (reference sequence). The CDR3 DNA is TGTGCCAGCAGTGACCGGACTAGCGGGAGGTTGGTGTACACCGGGGAGCTGTTTTTT. This encodes CASSDRTSGRLVYTGELFF.

This clonotype was counted ten times or more. The V call is TRBV5-1, the J call TRBJ2-5; D perhaps matches TRBD2 (5 bases). Germline V lookup: CDR1 SGHRS, CDR2 YFSETQ. The CDR3 is made up of 16 amino acids. Trimming pared 0 bases from V and 2 bases from J, leaving 14 bases between. CDR3 DNA sequence: TGCGCCAGCAGCTTGGTCGGCCCGGGGTTTCAAGAGACCCAGTACTTC. As protein: CASSLVGPGFQETQYF.

Comment on this clonotype: It may be a read error: a sequence one base away is much more abundant. This chain joins TRBV12-5 and TRBJ2-7; a possible D gene is TRBD1 (5 bases). The CDR3 is 14 residues long. Per germline, CDR1 LGHNT and CDR2 FRNRAP. The CDR3 is CASARSGRAYGQYF. CDR3 sequence (DNA): TGTGCTAGTGCCCGGAGTGGCAGGGCCTACGGGCAGTACTTC.

Concerning this clonotype itself: This may be a read error: a much more frequent sequence differs by one nucleotide. J is TRBJ2-3 and V is TRBV3-1, with no clear D. The CDR3 has 13 amino acids. The germline gives CDR1 LGHDT, CDR2 YNNKEL (reference sequence). This chain's CDR3 is CASSQTNTDTRYF. In DNA form, the CDR3 reads TGTGCCAGCAGCCAGACGAACACAGATACGCGGTATTTT.

Many counts were recorded for this clonotype. V gene TRBV6-1 combines with J gene TRBJ1-1; D not certain. This CDR3 has 15 amino acids. Germline V gene sequence: CDR1 MNHNS, CDR2 SASEGT. V was trimmed by 3 bases and J by 1 base, leaving 12 bases between them. The CDR3 DNA reads TGTGCCAGCAGTGATTGGGCCCCACGGAACACTGAAGCTTTCTTT. Residues: CASSDWAPRNTEAFF.

This clonotype was recorded at least ten times. The genes are TRBV5-8 and TRBJ2-5; 11 bases are a match to TRBD2. Unmatched junction bases numbered 7, after V lost 1 base and J lost 5 bases. The CDR3 is 16 residues long. The germline CDR1 and CDR2 sequences are SGHTS and YDEGEE. This chain's CDR3 is CASSLRLAGGSETQYF. CDR3 in DNA: TGTGCCAGCAGCTTGAGGCTAGCGGGAGGATCGGAGACCCAGTACTTC.

In its sample, this clonotype was seen a few times. The chain recombines TRBV6-5 with TRBJ2-6; TRBD2 is a possible D gene (7 bases). V was shortened by 3 bases and J by 1 base, with 13 bases between the two germline ends. The CDR3 loop spans 17 amino acids. Germline loops: CDR1 MNHEY, CDR2 SVGAGI. CDR3 sequence (DNA): TGTGCCAGCAGTTATGAGGGGGAGGGGTCTGGGGCCAACGTCCTGACTTTC. Its protein product is CASSYEGEGSGANVLTF.

The J gene is TRBJ2-1, the V gene TRBV11-3; TRBD1 agrees at 10 bases. Losses at the gene ends were 4 bases for V and 7 bases for J; bases not matched to a gene: 7. The CDR3 runs to 15 residues. Germline values: CDR1 SGHNT, CDR2 YENEEA. The CDR3 region is CASSYPGTGVNEQFF. The CDR3 bases are TGTGCCAGCAGCTACCCCGGGACAGGGGTGAATGAGCAGTTCTTC.

A note on this clonotype: This may arise from a read error, as a much more abundant clone is one base away. V and J are TRBV5-4 and TRBJ2-5; TRBD2 matches 9 bases. The V gene end was trimmed by 2 bases and the J gene end by 1 base; junction bases not matched to a gene: 3. The CDR3 is 15 amino acids. Germline-derived CDR1 and CDR2 are SGHNT and YYREEE (reference sequence). The CDR3 bases are TGTGCCAGCAGCTTTCTAGCGGGGTTCCAAGAGACCCAGTACTTC. Its protein is CASSFLAGFQETQYF.

The V gene is TRBV4-1, the J gene TRBJ1-1; 7 bases are shared with TRBD1. The CDR3 has 15 residues. From germline, CDR1 is MGHRA and CDR2 YSYEKL. The V segment lost 0 bases and the J segment 3 bases; nucleotides outside the gene matches: 4. In nucleotides, the CDR3 is TGCGCCAGCAGCCAAGATCCAGGGGGATACACTGAAGCTTTCTTT. This sequence encodes CASSQDPGGYTEAFF.

This clonotype was counted only a few times. This rearrangement joins TRBV4-1 to TRBJ2-1, with 7 bases fitting TRBD1. The CDR3 consists of 17 residues. Germline CDR1 and CDR2: MGHRA and YSYEKL. V lost 2 bases to trimming and J lost 0 bases; unmatched junction nucleotides: 7. CDR3 coding DNA: TGCGCCAGCAGCCAACTCTCGACAGGGATCTCCTACAATGAGCAGTTCTTC. Protein: CASSQLSTGISYNEQFF.

Ten or more counts support this clonotype. This chain uses TRBV6-6 with TRBJ2-2; D gene unclear. Germline V gives CDR1 MNHNY, CDR2 SVGAGI (reference sequence). There are 13 residues in the CDR3. V was shortened by 2 bases and J by 6 bases, with 7 bases between the two germline ends. The CDR3 DNA sequence: TGTGCCAGCAGTTACGTGGCAGCCGGGGAGCTGTTTTTT. Its protein is CASSYVAAGELFF.

Concerning this clonotype itself: Possible read error: a much larger clone is one base away. It is likely a read error, because the conserved phenylalanine at the end of the CDR3 is missing. The V and J genes are TRBV12-3 or TRBV12-4 and TRBJ1-4; D might be TRBD1 (6 bases). CDR3 length: 13 amino acids. V was trimmed by 10 bases and J by 5 bases, leaving 14 bases between them. CDR3 DNA: TGTGCCATCCGGACAGCTTACAATGAAAAACTGTTTCTT. It specifies CAIRTAYNEKLFL.

There are many counts of this clonotype. The chain joins TRBV4-2 to TRBJ1-1; 10 nucleotides line up with TRBD1. Looked up from germline, CDR1 is LGHNA and CDR2 is YNFKEQ. CDR3 size: 16 residues. Trimming removed 3 bases from V and 0 bases from J; junction bases left unmatched: 4. The DNA of the CDR3 is TGTGCCAGCAGCCAGGGGACAGGGGCTATGAACACTGAAGCTTTCTTT. This sequence encodes CASSQGTGAMNTEAFF.

This clonotype occurred many times. This sequence joins TRBV4-2 and TRBJ2-2; a possible D gene is TRBD1 (6 bases). This CDR3 has 17 residues. CDR1 is LGHNA, CDR2 YNFKEQ, per germline. V lost 2 bases to trimming and J lost 0 bases, with 13 bases between them. The CDR3 region has the DNA TGTGCCAGCAGCCAACAAACAGGGTATCCGAACACCGGGGAGCTGTTTTTT. Its protein is CASSQQTGYPNTGELFF.

V usage is TRBV20-1 and J usage is TRBJ1-6; no clear D. This CDR3 contains 19 residues. Germline CDR1 and CDR2: DFQATT and SNEGSKA (reference sequence). V dropped 1 base and J dropped 0 bases, with 19 bases sitting between them. In nucleotides, the CDR3 is TGCAGTGCTAGAGTATCGCGGGGAGAAAAAGGCTCCTATAATTCACCCCTCCACTTT. It yields the protein CSARVSRGEKGSYNSPLHF.

Details on this clonotype: This may be a read error, as it is one base from a much larger clone. The chain is built from TRBV4-3 and TRBJ2-4; D unclear. The CDR3 runs 17 residues. The germline V and J ends were trimmed by 0 bases and 8 bases, with 20 bases remaining between them. Germline assignment: CDR1 LGHNA and CDR2 YSLEER. The CDR3 loop reads CASSQDWAISAKDIQYF. The CDR3 nucleotides read TGCGCCAGCAGCCAAGACTGGGCTATCAGTGCAAAAGACATTCAGTACTTC.